The 17 T cell receptor beta chains given below trace back to one sample, sequenced in a study of cytomegalovirus exposure and HLA in healthy donors. With 60 Vbeta and 13 Jbeta primers, the PCR was carried out. Data came from immunoSEQ multiplex PCR; TCRdb stores just in-frame clones and leaves some out. The sample lists around 160,000 clones, 80% to 85% occurring once. The specimen was PBMCs. Source of these receptors: a man aged 45-65 years in good health and CMV-seropositive.

This clone has only a few counts. The V and J genes are TRBV10-3 and TRBJ2-1, with 8 nucleotides matching TRBD2. Germline lookup yields CDR1 ENHRY and CDR2 SYGVKD. CDR3 length: 17 residues. With 6 bases clipped from V and 4 bases from J, the junction kept 14 bases outside the gene matches. The CDR3 reads CAISRAGTSSTYNEQFF. CDR3 bases: TGTGCCATCAGCCGGGCGGGGACTAGTTCTACTTACAATGAGCAGTTCTTC.

The rearrangement joins TRBV11-2 to TRBJ2-2; D unclear. The germline V and J ends were trimmed by 2 bases and 6 bases, with 4 bases remaining between them. The CDR3 is made up of 12 amino acids. Per the germline V gene, CDR1 is SGHAT and CDR2 is FQNNGV. The CDR3, as DNA: TGTGCCAGCAGCTTATCGGCCGGGGAGCTGTTTTTT. Amino acid sequence: CASSLSAGELFF.

V is TRBV5-4 and J is TRBJ1-2; 7 bases map to TRBD1. The CDR3 is made up of 13 amino acids. J gave up 7 bases and V 4 bases, and 7 bases lay outside the gene matches. Germline V gene sequence: CDR1 SGHNT, CDR2 YYREEE (reference sequence). The CDR3, as DNA: TGTGCCAGCAGCCGACAGGGAACGGGTGGCTACACCTTC. It translates to CASSRQGTGGYTF. The whole variable domain, remainder taken from reference TRBV5-4 and TRBJ1-2, is ETGVTQSPTHLIKTRGQQVTLRCSSQSGHNTVSWYQQALGQGPQFIFQYYREEENGRGNFPPRFSGLQFPNYSSELNVNALELDDSALYLCASSRQGTGGYTFGSGTRLTVV.

The rearrangement uses TRBV7-9 and TRBJ1-2; tentatively, D is TRBD1 (5 bases). V was cut by 1 base and J by 2 bases, with 11 bases left in between. Germline CDR1 SEHNR, CDR2 FQNEAQ (reference sequence). The length of the CDR3 is 15 residues. CDR3 DNA sequence: TGTGCCAGCAGCTTAGGCCTGGGGCAGAACTATGGCTACACCTTC. Its protein product is CASSLGLGQNYGYTF.

The chain links TRBV7-9 to TRBJ2-7; 10 positions match TRBD2. The CDR3 runs to 13 residues. Germline CDR1 reads SEHNR; CDR2 reads FQNEAQ (reference sequence). V gave up 1 base and J gave up 7 bases; unmatched junction bases: 1. The chain's CDR3 is CASSLGAGGEQYF. CDR3 nucleotides: TGTGCCAGCAGCTTAGGAGCGGGAGGGGAGCAGTACTTC.

The rearrangement joins TRBV28 to TRBJ2-3; 7 nucleotides agree with TRBD2. Germline loops: CDR1 MDHEN, CDR2 SYDVKM. This CDR3 contains 17 residues. J lost 0 bases, V lost 6 bases, and 12 bases had no gene match. The CDR3 reads CASSPLPGLPSTDTQYF. DNA for the CDR3: TGTGCCAGCAGCCCCCTCCCGGGACTACCTAGCACAGATACGCAGTATTTT.

Here the CDR3 reads CASSPGLREETQYF. The CDR3 DNA reads as TGTGCCAGCAGCCCCGGACTTCGGGAAGAGACCCAGTACTTC. The gene calls are TRBV5-6 and TRBJ2-5; TRBD2 might be the D (5 bases). V lost 4 bases and J lost 3, with 13 bases in between. Germline CDR1 SGHDT, CDR2 YYEEEE. CDR3 length: 14 amino acids.

The gene calls are TRBV7-3 and TRBJ2-5; TRBD2 matches at 7 bases. This CDR3 is 13 amino acids long. Looked up from germline, CDR1 is SGHTA and CDR2 is FQGTGA. Trimming at V came to 2 bases and at J to 5 bases, leaving 2 bases not matched to a gene. Here the CDR3 DNA reads TGTGCCAGCAGCTTATGGGGAGGGGAGACCCAGTACTTC. Translating it yields CASSLWGGETQYF. Variable domain in full (rest from reference TRBV7-3 and TRBJ2-5): GAGVSQTPSNKVTEKGKYVELRCDPISGHTALYWYRQSLGQGPEFLIYFQGTGAADDSGLPNDRFFAVRPEGSVSTLKIQRTERGDSAVYLCASSLWGGETQYFGPGTRLLVL.

J is TRBJ2-3 and V is TRBV7-2; perhaps TRBD2 as D (7 bases). V was pared by 1 base and J by 6 bases, with 14 bases between. Germline V gene sequence: CDR1 SGHTA, CDR2 FQGNSA. The CDR3 is 15 residues long. DNA for the CDR3: TGTGCCAGCAGCTTAGGTTCGGGGAGGGGGGATACGCAGTATTTT. Residues: CASSLGSGRGDTQYF.

The chain employs TRBV19 and TRBJ1-5; D uncertain. The ends were cut back, 3 bases at V and 5 bases at J, with 8 bases in the middle. The germline gives CDR1 LNHDA, CDR2 SQIVND (reference sequence). The CDR3 has 13 residues. The CDR3 region has the DNA TGTGCCAGTAGTATTCTCGTAGATCAGCCCCAGCATTTT. Its translation: CASSILVDQPQHF.

Comment on this clone: One junction end disagrees with the germline gene, perhaps due to a read error. V and J are TRBV19 and TRBJ2-3; TRBD2 agrees at 11 bases. Per germline, CDR1 LNHDA and CDR2 SQIVND (reference sequence). There are 14 residues in the CDR3. CDR3 sequence: CASRIAGGQDTQYF. DNA of the CDR3: TGTGCCAGTAGGATAGCGGGGGGGCAAGATACGCAGTATTTT. The variable domain in full, with the rest retrieved from reference TRBV19 and TRBJ2-3, is DGGITQSPKYLFRKEGQNVTLSCEQNLNHDAMYWYRQDPGQGLRLIYYSQIVNDFQKGDIAEGYSVSREKKESFPLTVTSAQKNPTAFYLCASRIAGGQDTQYFGPGTRLTVL.

The chain links TRBV7-8 to TRBJ2-2, with 7 bases matching TRBD2. The length of the CDR3 is 15 residues. Looked up from germline, CDR1 is SGHVS and CDR2 is FQNEAQ. J gave up 5 bases and V 0 bases, and 3 bases lay outside the gene matches. CDR3 sequence (DNA): TGTGCCAGCAGCTTAGCGGGAGGGCATACCGGGGAGCTGTTTTTT. It is translated as CASSLAGGHTGELFF.

This chain links TRBV21-1 with TRBJ2-7; TRBD2 is the table's D call, not checked against the DNA. TRBV21-1 is a documented pseudogene. CDR3 length: 14 residues. The DNA for the CDR3 is TGTGCCAGCAGTTTCCGGGACTGTTCCTACGAGCAGTACTTC. Translation: CASSFRDCSYEQYF.

The chain uses TRBV6-6 and TRBJ2-1, with D possibly being TRBD2 (7 bases). In germline, CDR1 is MNHNY, CDR2 SVGAGI (reference sequence). Trimming removed 9 bases at V and 8 bases at J, with 26 bases between. The CDR3 contains 16 residues. The CDR3 region is CASISGGGGRADEQFF. Written as DNA, the CDR3 is TGTGCCAGTATATCTGGAGGGGGGGGGCGGGCGGATGAGCAGTTCTTC.

The chain uses TRBV5-1 and TRBJ1-5; 7 bases agree with TRBD1. This CDR3 spans 15 amino acids. The germline gives CDR1 SGHRS, CDR2 YFSETQ. The V segment lost 0 bases and the J segment 9 bases; nucleotides outside the gene matches: 9. The CDR3 DNA reads as TGCGCCAGCAGCTTGGAGGGGGCAGGGATTGGGCCCCAGCATTTT. It yields the protein CASSLEGAGIGPQHF.

This rearrangement joins TRBV15 to TRBJ2-2; TRBD1 aligns across 8 bases. CDR1 LNHNV and CDR2 YYDKDF come from the germline V gene (reference sequence). The V gene end was trimmed by 0 bases and the J gene end by 8 bases; junction bases not matched to a gene: 2. This CDR3 is built from 14 residues. The CDR3 nucleotides are TGTGCCACCAGCAGAGATCGGACAGGGGGGGAGCTGTTTTTT. It yields the protein CATSRDRTGGELFF.

The J gene is TRBJ2-7, the V gene TRBV4-1; 15 positions agree with TRBD2. CDR1 and CDR2 from the germline V gene are MGHRA and YSYEKL. The junction had 2 bases not matched to a gene; V was cut back by 4 bases and J by 4 bases. The length of the CDR3 is 15 residues. CDR3 coding DNA: TGCGCCAGCAGCCGGACTAGCGGGGGGGGATACGAGCAGTACTTC. Its translation is CASSRTSGGGYEQYF.